This T cell receptor (beta chain) was documented in a study of CD8+ T cells in alopecia areata. The CDR3 is made up of 17 amino acids. Germline CDR1 is NNHNN and CDR2 is SYGAGS (reference sequence). V was clipped by 5 bases and J by 3 bases; unmatched bases: 11. Extracted RNA was reverse transcribed, and the resulting cDNA served as sequencing template. The method was immunoSEQ multiplex PCR; TCRdb's version includes in-frame clones alone and lacks a portion of them. This sample includes just over 3,500 clones with no singletons; its ten biggest clones take up 33%. A sort of pooled cutaneous lymph node cells used CD4, CD8alpha, NKG2D, NKG2ACE and other stains. Ten or more counts support this clone. Gene names refer to mouse genes. The CDR3 goes on 4 residues after the read ends, and that part is filled in from the germline J gene.

J is TRBJ2-4 and V is TRBV13-2, with 11 bases matching TRBD2. This clonotype originated in a C3H/HeJ mouse with alopecia areata. MHC haplotype of the strain: H2-k. Input material: CD8+ T cells sorted from a lymph node. Partial CDR3 DNA: TGTGCCAGCGGCGGCCTCAGGACTGGGGGGACCCAAAAC. This sequence encodes CASGGLRTGGTQN. The entire CDR3 is CASGGLRTGGTQNTLYF.